The source of this T cell receptor (beta chain) is a study of blood T cell repertoires in COVID-19. Study as a whole: The United States, Italy and Spain were the sources of the acute and convalescent COVID-19 samples. PBMCs, B-cell-depleted T cells, or T cells provided the cDNA or gDNA that made up the material.

Source study methods: Researchers report that nucleated cell counts were estimated from reference gene primer amplification. Here immunoSEQ multiplex PCR was the method, and the copy in TCRdb shows in-frame clones only, minus some. That table is the source of V, J and clone size, and D and trimming were worked out from the DNA. The table includes some 96,000 clones, around 78% detected once. V trimming: 5 bases; J trimming: 3 bases; junction bases outside the gene matches: 6. Germline V gene lookup returns CDR1 MNHNY and CDR2 SVGAGI (reference sequence). The CDR3 runs to 14 residues. The chain joins TRBV6-6 to TRBJ1-1, with 7 bases identical to TRBD1. This receptor was identified in a human donor in a cohort sampled during active COVID-19. The sequenced sample consisted of peripheral blood. CDR3 DNA sequence: TGTGCCAGCAGTCGCGTTGGACAGGACACTGAAGCTTTCTTT. This translates into CASSRVGQDTEAFF.